This T cell receptor (beta chain) is from a study of blood T cell repertoires in COVID-19. Study background: Donors in the United States, Italy and Spain gave samples during acute or convalescent COVID-19. PBMCs, B-cell-depleted T cells, or T cells provided the cDNA or gDNA that made up the material.

Participants were placed into cohorts based on the clinical history they reported. Trimming took off 1 base at V and 0 bases at J, with 7 bases between the two ends. This CDR3 has 15 amino acids. Looked up from germline, CDR1 is MDHEN and CDR2 is SYDVKM. TCRdb keeps only in-frame clones here, not all; method: immunoSEQ multiplex PCR. The sample records about 230,000 clones, approximately 89% being singletons. Material: PBMCs or T cells enriched from blood (not recorded which). The TCR originated in a woman in her thirties with acute COVID-19. This rearrangement joins TRBV28 to TRBJ1-5; D perhaps matches TRBD1 (5 bases). The CDR3, as DNA: TGTGCCAGCAGTTTATTAGGGGATAGCAATCAGCCCCAGCATTTT. Translation gives CASSLLGDSNQPQHF. The variable domain in full, completed from reference TRBV28 and TRBJ1-5, reads DVKVTQSSRYLVKRTGEKVFLECVQDMDHENMFWYRQDPGLGLRLIYFSYDVKMKEKGDIPEGYSVSREKKERFSLILESASTNQTSMYLCASSLLGDSNQPQHFGDGTRLSIL.